The T cell receptor beta chain described here comes from a study of shared clonotypes between healthy human individuals. General study results and limits: Sorted-subset samples were not fully sequenced, rarefaction indicated. Of the naive CD4 clonotypes, about 5.4% were shared across a handful of donors.

Only in-frame clones appear in the TCRdb table, and some are missing; sequencing was by immunoSEQ multiplex PCR. The data hold roughly 2.1 million clones, with roughly 91% observed a single time. The CDR3 contains 18 residues. The V segment lost 1 base and the J segment 1 base; nucleotides outside the gene matches: 10. The germline CDR1 and CDR2 sequences are LGHNA and YSLEER. The naive CD8 subset, CD45RO-negative cells positively selected for CCR7, excluded terminally differentiated effector memory CD45RA+ cells. Regarding this clone: Its antigen remains unknown.

This chain links TRBV4-3 with TRBJ2-3; 8 bases map to TRBD2. This clonotype was obtained from a man younger than 35 in good health. Some clones in this sample may be carry-over from other donors' samples. Sequencing used naive CD8+ T cells from PBMCs. The CDR3 protein is CASSQAVAGLGRTDTQYF. The CDR3 coding sequence is TGCGCCAGCAGCCAAGCGGTAGCGGGACTAGGACGCACAGATACGCAGTATTTT.